This T cell receptor beta chain was identified in a study of human T cells and chemical hapten exposure. Study details: Across samples, TCR yields varied, mostly owing to small differences in pooled library volumes. The study's findings and limits: PT1 expanded TCR numbers rose with patch test score. TCRs at high frequency, those above 1 in 1000, did not change with DPC sensitization.

Specified time point: patch test 1, 2 weeks after DPC sensitization. Treatment denoted: therapeutic diphenylcyclopropenone sensitization with weekly scalp DPC. V was cut by 4 bases and J by 6 bases, with 10 bases left in between. The CDR3 extends over 12 amino acids. Germline values: CDR1 MNHEY, CDR2 SVGAGI. Authors' processing steps: Sampled TCR counts reached a median of 95,638 per sample, with values ranging from about 20,000 to 750,000. TCRdb passed the RACE reads through MiXCR, listing each CDR3 protein once. TCRdb, not the authors, supplied the V and J calls. This sample has some 380,000 distinct CDR3 sequences, with approximately 4.4% found just once. This clonotype has just a few counts. Its antigen is currently unknown.

V and J are TRBV6-5 and TRBJ2-7; possible D gene TRBD1, 5 bases. The receptor comes from a woman aged 45-65 years with alopecia areata. Some clones in this sample may be carry-over from other donors' samples. The specimen was whole blood, collected in connection with sensitization to the hapten diphenylcyclopropenone (DPC). The CDR3 DNA follows: TGTGCCAGCAGTTCCAGGGTGGGCGAGCAGTACTTC. Translated: CASSSRVGEQYF.